Below, 16 T cell receptor beta chains from the same sample are listed, as sequenced in a study of OX40 agonist ivuxolimab in advanced cancers. The protocol was immunoSEQ multiplex PCR, while the TCRdb copy is restricted to in-frame clones and leaves out a portion. There are fewer than 40,000 clones in the sample; 82% occur only once, and 20% to 25% lies in the top ten. The source was CD4+ or CD8+ T cells sorted from blood, collected in a trial of the OX40 agonist ivuxolimab. The receptors were sampled from an adult with an advanced solid tumor such as melanoma, head and neck, liver or kidney cancer.

CDR3 region: CASSLAGAPYNEQFF. CDR3 nucleotide sequence: TGTGCCAGCAGCTTAGCGGGGGCGCCTTACAATGAGCAGTTCTTC. The rearrangement links TRBV7-9 to TRBJ2-1, with TRBD1 as a possible D gene (6 bases). CDR1 SEHNR and CDR2 FQNEAQ come from the germline V gene (reference sequence). Trimming removed 0 bases at V and 4 bases at J, with 10 bases between. The CDR3 sequence is 15 residues long.

The chain is built from TRBV28 and TRBJ1-1; the D gene is possibly TRBD1 (6 bases). With 5 bases removed from V and 0 bases from J, the gap between germline ends came to 10 bases. This CDR3 spans 14 amino acids. Germline V gene sequence: CDR1 MDHEN, CDR2 SYDVKM. In nucleotides, the CDR3 is TGTGCCAGCAGTCAGACAGGCATGAACACTGAAGCTTTCTTT. Its protein product is CASSQTGMNTEAFF.

The chain is built from TRBV4-3 and TRBJ2-2; 9 positions agree with TRBD2. The trim removed 0 bases at V and 7 bases at J, leaving 6 bases unmatched. The CDR3 runs to 16 residues. The V gene's germline CDR1 is LGHNA and CDR2 YSLEER. CDR3 in DNA: TGCGCCAGCAGCCAAGAAGGCGGGAGGGCCGTCGGGGAGCTGTTTTTT. Translating it yields CASSQEGGRAVGELFF.

The V and J genes are TRBV21-1 and TRBJ2-7; TRBD2, the table's D call, lacks a check against the DNA. TRBV21-1 is described as a pseudogene. The CDR3 is made up of 16 amino acids. In DNA form, the CDR3 reads TGTGCCAGCAGCAAAGACGCTAGACTTGGAGCCTACGAGCAGTACTTC. This encodes CASSKDARLGAYEQYF.

V usage is TRBV7-8 and J usage is TRBJ1-5; TRBD1 might be the D (5 bases). V was clipped by 1 base and J by 11 bases, with 18 bases between them. The CDR3 sequence is 15 residues long. CDR1 and CDR2 from the germline V gene are SGHVS and FQNEAQ. The CDR3 DNA follows: TGTGCCAGCAGCTTAGAGGGCCTCAACCTCAGGGCCCAGCATTTT. This encodes CASSLEGLNLRAQHF. The complete variable domain, with remaining parts taken from reference TRBV7-8 and TRBJ1-5, reads GAGVSQSPRYKVAKRGQDVALRCDPISGHVSLFWYQQALGQGPEFLTYFQNEAQLDKSGLPSDRFFAERPEGSVSTLKIQRTQQEDSAVYLCASSLEGLNLRAQHFGDGTRLSIL.

This chain joins TRBV6-1 and TRBJ1-1, with a weak D call TRBD1 (6 bases). V was pared by 11 bases and J by 11 bases, with 21 bases between. CDR3 length: 12 amino acids. Germline CDR1 MNHNS, CDR2 SASEGT. The CDR3 coding sequence is TGTGCCGGGGAAGAGGGGGGACGATCGGCTTTCTTT. This codes for CAGEEGGRSAFF.

V is TRBV9 and J is TRBJ2-3; no definite D call. Germline-derived CDR1 and CDR2 are SGDLS and YYNGEE. The V end lost 4 bases, the J end lost 4 bases, and 7 bases lay between the germline ends. The CDR3 is 12 amino acids. CDR3 residues: CASSPHSDTQYF. For the CDR3, the DNA is TGTGCCAGCAGCCCCCATTCAGATACGCAGTATTTT.

The chain links TRBV27 to TRBJ2-7; 8 bases match TRBD1. V shed 6 bases and J 3 bases; nucleotides not matched to a gene: 16. Germline CDR1 and CDR2: MNHEY and SMNVEV (reference sequence). The length of the CDR3 is 17 residues. This CDR3 is CASSRKGGQGLIYEQYF. The DNA of the CDR3 is TGTGCCAGCAGCCGAAAAGGTGGACAGGGTTTAATCTACGAGCAGTACTTC.

This clone was recorded once. The chain has TRBV4-2 and TRBJ2-2, with 11 bases fitting TRBD2. Looked up from germline, CDR1 is LGHNA and CDR2 is YNFKEQ. The CDR3 spans 18 residues. Trimming took 4 bases from V and 0 from J; bases not matched to a gene: 7. The DNA for the CDR3 is TGTGCCAGCAGCCGGCCGGGGACTAGCGGAGCGAACACCGGGGAGCTGTTTTTT. This sequence encodes CASSRPGTSGANTGELFF.

V and J are TRBV27 and TRBJ2-7, with 8 positions matching TRBD1. This CDR3 region has 15 residues. V lost 0 bases, J lost 4 bases, and 5 bases stayed unmatched. Germline V gene lookup returns CDR1 MNHEY and CDR2 SMNVEV (reference sequence). The CDR3 reads CASSLSAQGAYEQYF. CDR3 DNA sequence: TGTGCCAGCAGTTTATCGGCCCAGGGGGCTTACGAGCAGTACTTC.

The chain couples TRBV9 to TRBJ1-3, with 7 bases fitting TRBD1. The CDR3 sequence is 16 residues long. CDR1 and CDR2 (germline): SGDLS, YYNGEE. V gave up 3 bases and J gave up 7 bases; unmatched junction bases: 13. The CDR3 here is CASSGFRQGGGNTIYF. DNA of the CDR3: TGTGCCAGCAGCGGCTTTAGACAGGGAGGCGGTAACACCATATATTTT.

This clone has only one observation. The V gene is TRBV29-1, the J gene TRBJ2-3; perhaps TRBD1 as D (6 bases). V was cut by 2 bases and J by 5 bases, with 17 bases left in between. The V gene's germline CDR1 is SQVTM and CDR2 ANQGSEA. The CDR3 covers 15 residues. The CDR3 region has the DNA TGCAGCGTTGAAAAGCCCACAGGGATCAGAGATACGCAGTATTTT. Translating it yields CSVEKPTGIRDTQYF.

This chain joins TRBV27 and TRBJ2-3, with D perhaps matching TRBD1 (6 bases). The V gene lost 5 bases and the J gene lost 2 bases, with 11 bases spanning the gap. There are 14 residues in the CDR3. Germline CDR1 and CDR2: MNHEY and SMNVEV (reference sequence). This CDR3 is CASSRYRATDTQYF. As DNA, the CDR3 is TGTGCCAGCAGTCGCTACAGGGCCACAGATACGCAGTATTTT.

This clone was counted a few times. CDR3 nucleotide sequence: TGTGCCAGCAGTGAAGCAGAATTCAATCAGCCCCAGCATTTT. Translated: CASSEAEFNQPQHF. The V gene is TRBV2, the J gene TRBJ1-5; D is unresolved. V was cut by 0 bases and J by 3 bases, with 6 bases left in between. Germline V gene sequence: CDR1 SNHLY, CDR2 FYNNEI. This CDR3 has 14 amino acids.

The chain joins TRBV7-2 to TRBJ1-1; 8 bases line up with TRBD1. The CDR3 covers 13 residues. The V gene's germline CDR1 is SGHTA and CDR2 FQGNSA. V shed 5 bases and J 4 bases; nucleotides not matched to a gene: 3. The chain's CDR3 is CASSLQGGTEAFF. In DNA, the CDR3 is TGTGCCAGCAGCCTACAGGGGGGCACTGAAGCTTTCTTT. The full variable domain, with the rest looked up from reference TRBV7-2 and TRBJ1-1, is GAGVSQSPSNKVTEKGKDVELRCDPISGHTALYWYRQSLGQGLEFLIYFQGNSAPDKSGLPSDRFSAERTGGSVSTLTIQRTQQEDSAVYLCASSLQGGTEAFFGQGTRLTVV.

This chain uses TRBV9 with TRBJ2-4; D might be TRBD1 or TRBD2, each matching 6 bases. CDR1 is SGDLS, CDR2 YYNGEE, per germline. This CDR3 comprises 11 residues. Trimming pared 3 bases from V and 10 bases from J, leaving 8 bases between. CDR3 nucleotides: TGTGCCAGCAGCGGCGGGACAATTCAGTACTTC. This codes for CASSGGTIQYF.